This T cell receptor beta chain was sequenced during a study of early T cells in non-severe SARS-CoV-2 infection. Study context: Sequencing used unsorted whole-blood bulk RNA, so chains lack pairing.

V dropped 4 bases and J dropped 10 bases, with 11 bases sitting between them. This CDR3 region has 12 residues. Looked up from germline, CDR1 is SGHAT and CDR2 is FQNNGV. Unique molecular identifiers were attached to individual cDNA molecules. TCRdb reprocessed the 5' RACE reads via MiXCR and lists one record per CDR3 protein. The sample lists around 60,000 distinct CDR3 sequences, 10% to 15% occurring once. Source material: whole blood. The chain has TRBV11-2 and TRBJ2-1; D uncertain. The receptor's source is an adult who was a healthcare worker with PCR-confirmed SARS-CoV-2 infection or an uninfected control (not recorded which). This CDR3 reads CASSSTVREQFF. The CDR3 DNA sequence: TGTGCCAGCAGCTCAACGGTCCGGGAGCAGTTCTTC.